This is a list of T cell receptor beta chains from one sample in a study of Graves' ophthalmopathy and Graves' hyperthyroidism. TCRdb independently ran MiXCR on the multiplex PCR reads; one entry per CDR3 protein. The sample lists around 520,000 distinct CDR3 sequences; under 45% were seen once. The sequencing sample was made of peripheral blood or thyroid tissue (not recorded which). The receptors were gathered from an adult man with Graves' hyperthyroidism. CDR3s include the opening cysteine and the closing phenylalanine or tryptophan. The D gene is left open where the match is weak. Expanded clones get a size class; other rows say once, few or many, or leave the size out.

cdr3_nt: TGCGCCAGCAGCCAAGGTTACGAGCAGTGCTTC
cdr3_aa: CASSQGYEQCF
v_call: TRBV4-1
d_call: .
clone_size: .
j_call: TRBJ2-7

cdr3_nt: TGTGCCACCAGTGGGGTCGGCTCCTACGAGCAGTACTTC
cdr3_aa: CATSGVGSYEQYF
v_call: TRBV24-1
d_call: .
clone_size: many
j_call: TRBJ2-7

cdr3_nt: TGTGCCAGCAGCTCGAACAGGGGGCTGTTTTTT
cdr3_aa: CASSSNRGLFF
v_call: TRBV7-2
d_call: TRBD1
clone_size: .
j_call: TRBJ2-2

cdr3_nt: TGTGCCACCAGTTTGGAGGGGTTGAACACTGAAGCTTTCTTT
cdr3_aa: CATSLEGLNTEAFF
v_call: TRBV24-1
d_call: .
clone_size: .
j_call: TRBJ1-1

cdr3_nt: TGTGCCAGTAGTTATCTCAGGGGGACTGAAGCTTTCTTT
cdr3_aa: CASSYLRGTEAFF
v_call: TRBV19
d_call: TRBD1
clone_size: .
j_call: TRBJ1-1

cdr3_nt: TGTGCCAGCAGCTTGATTGGAGGGGCGAGCTCCTACGAGCAGTACTTC
cdr3_aa: CASSLIGGASSYEQYF
v_call: TRBV7-9
d_call: .
clone_size: few
j_call: TRBJ2-7

cdr3_nt: TGTGCCATCACCATCGGGGGGGGGCAAGTCGGTGAGCAGTTCTTC
cdr3_aa: CAITIGGGQVGEQFF
v_call: TRBV10-3
d_call: TRBD2
clone_size: .
j_call: TRBJ2-1

cdr3_nt: TGCGCCAGCAGCAACCAACAGGGGTCTGAAGCTTTCTTT
cdr3_aa: CASSNQQGSEAFF
v_call: TRBV4-1
d_call: TRBD1
clone_size: .
j_call: TRBJ1-1

cdr3_nt: TGTGCCACCAGCAGGGTCCCCAACACTGAAGCTTTCTTT
cdr3_aa: CATSRVPNTEAFF
v_call: TRBV15
d_call: .
clone_size: many
j_call: TRBJ1-1

cdr3_nt: TGTGCCAGCTCACCACCGGGACAGGGTGCCGAGGAGACCCAGTACTTC
cdr3_aa: CASSPPGQGAEETQYF
v_call: TRBV18
d_call: TRBD1
clone_size: .
j_call: TRBJ2-5

cdr3_nt: TGTGCCAGCAGTTTATCGGTCCTCCCGGGGCAAGAGACCCAGTACTTC
cdr3_aa: CASSLSVLPGQETQYF
v_call: TRBV27
d_call: .
clone_size: .
j_call: TRBJ2-5

cdr3_nt: TGCAGCTTGACCCAAAACTCTGGAAACACCATATATTTT
cdr3_aa: CSLTQNSGNTIYF
v_call: TRBV29-1
d_call: .
clone_size: .
j_call: TRBJ1-3

cdr3_nt: TGTGCCAGCAGCTGGGCCGCCACACTCTCCTACGAGCAGTACTTC
cdr3_aa: CASSWAATLSYEQYF
v_call: TRBV7-2
d_call: .
clone_size: many
j_call: TRBJ2-7

cdr3_nt: TGTGCCAGCAGCGTAGGTACAGTTCAGCCCCAGCATTTT
cdr3_aa: CASSVGTVQPQHF
v_call: TRBV9
d_call: .
clone_size: .
j_call: TRBJ1-5

cdr3_nt: TGTGCCAGCAGCCAGGCCGCGGATAACTATGGCTACACCTTC
cdr3_aa: CASSQAADNYGYTF
v_call: TRBV4-2
d_call: .
clone_size: many
j_call: TRBJ1-2

cdr3_nt: TGTGCCAGCCCACCGGGATTTGATGGCTACACCTTC
cdr3_aa: CASPPGFDGYTF
v_call: TRBV2
d_call: .
clone_size: .
j_call: TRBJ1-2

cdr3_nt: TGTGCCAGCAGCTTAGCCACTCAGGTTACTGAAGCTTTCTTT
cdr3_aa: CASSLATQVTEAFF
v_call: TRBV11-2
d_call: .
clone_size: many
j_call: TRBJ1-1

cdr3_nt: TGTGCCAGCAGTTACTCTAGGGCGAGCTCTGGAAACACCATATATTTT
cdr3_aa: CASSYSRASSGNTIYF
v_call: TRBV10-3
d_call: .
clone_size: few
j_call: TRBJ1-3

cdr3_nt: TGTGCCAGCAGCTTCCCAGGACGGGAGATACTGGGTGAAGCTTTCTTT
cdr3_aa: CASSFPGREILGEAFF
v_call: TRBV7-8
d_call: .
clone_size: once
j_call: TRBJ1-1

cdr3_nt: TGTGCCAGCAGCTGGAGGGATCAGCCCCAGCATTTT
cdr3_aa: CASSWRDQPQHF
v_call: TRBV5-5
d_call: .
clone_size: many
j_call: TRBJ1-5

cdr3_nt: TGTGCCAGCAGCTTGCGGTCGGATCACGAGCAGTACTTC
cdr3_aa: CASSLRSDHEQYF
v_call: TRBV7-9
d_call: .
clone_size: many
j_call: TRBJ2-7

cdr3_nt: TGTGCCAGCTTAGGACAGGGGAGAGGATCACCCCTCCACTTT
cdr3_aa: CASLGQGRGSPLHF
v_call: TRBV2
d_call: TRBD1
clone_size: .
j_call: TRBJ1-6

cdr3_nt: TGCAGCGTCGAAAGGGCTGGTTACGAGCAGTACTTC
cdr3_aa: CSVERAGYEQYF
v_call: TRBV29-1
d_call: .
clone_size: many
j_call: TRBJ2-7

cdr3_nt: TGTGCCAGCAGTTACGACAGGGGGCCGGGCTATGGCTACACCTTC
cdr3_aa: CASSYDRGPGYGYTF
v_call: TRBV6-5
d_call: TRBD1
clone_size: once
j_call: TRBJ1-2

cdr3_nt: TGTGCCAGTAGTACCGACTCCGGGGAGCTGTTTTTT
cdr3_aa: CASSTDSGELFF
v_call: TRBV19
d_call: .
clone_size: few
j_call: TRBJ2-2

cdr3_nt: TGCGCCAGCAGTGATGCTCCTAGGACAGGGGCAAATCATTCACCCCTCCACTTT
cdr3_aa: CASSDAPRTGANHSPLHF
v_call: TRBV10-2
d_call: TRBD1
clone_size: .
j_call: TRBJ1-6

cdr3_nt: TGTGCCAGCAGCCTCAAGGCCCTAGCGGGGGATGATGGGGCCAACGTCCTGACTTTC
cdr3_aa: CASSLKALAGDDGANVLTF
v_call: TRBV9
d_call: TRBD2
clone_size: .
j_call: TRBJ2-6

cdr3_nt: TGCAGTGCAAACAGGGGCACGGAGACCCAGTACTTC
cdr3_aa: CSANRGTETQYF
v_call: TRBV20-1
d_call: TRBD1
clone_size: .
j_call: TRBJ2-5

cdr3_nt: TGTGCCACCAGTGATGAGCTCACCGGGGAGCTGTTTTTT
cdr3_aa: CATSDELTGELFF
v_call: TRBV24-1
d_call: .
clone_size: .
j_call: TRBJ2-2

cdr3_nt: TGTGCCAGCAGCGTAGATATGGAGACAGACTACGAGCAGTACTTC
cdr3_aa: CASSVDMETDYEQYF
v_call: TRBV9
d_call: .
clone_size: few
j_call: TRBJ2-7

cdr3_nt: TGTGCCAGCAGCCCCGTTTCGGGTCAGCCCCAGCATTTT
cdr3_aa: CASSPVSGQPQHF
v_call: TRBV7-6
d_call: .
clone_size: few
j_call: TRBJ1-5

cdr3_nt: TGCAGCGTTGCCCTGGGACTAGCGGGGTACGAGCAGTTCTTC
cdr3_aa: CSVALGLAGYEQFF
v_call: TRBV29-1
d_call: TRBD2
clone_size: few
j_call: TRBJ2-1

cdr3_nt: TGCAGCGTTGAACCGGGGGCAAACATGAACACTGAAGCTTTCTTT
cdr3_aa: CSVEPGANMNTEAFF
v_call: TRBV29-1
d_call: .
clone_size: .
j_call: TRBJ1-1

cdr3_nt: TGCAGCGTTGAAGATCGGGAAACAGGGGAGAGAGGCTACACCTTC
cdr3_aa: CSVEDRETGERGYTF
v_call: TRBV29-1
d_call: TRBD1
clone_size: many
j_call: TRBJ1-2

cdr3_nt: TGTGCCAGCAGCTTGGGTTCGGATCCAGAGACCCAGTACTTC
cdr3_aa: CASSLGSDPETQYF
v_call: TRBV5-6
d_call: .
clone_size: .
j_call: TRBJ2-5

cdr3_nt: TGTGCCGCCCTAGGGGTCGGGAACACTGAAGCTTTCTTT
cdr3_aa: CAALGVGNTEAFF
v_call: TRBV28
d_call: .
clone_size: .
j_call: TRBJ1-1

cdr3_nt: TGCGCCAGCAGCGGCCAAGGGGGGGAGGCCCAGTACTTC
cdr3_aa: CASSGQGGEAQYF
v_call: TRBV5-1
d_call: .
clone_size: .
j_call: TRBJ2-5

cdr3_nt: TGTGCCAGCAGAGATAGCGGGGGAGGTTGCACCTTC
cdr3_aa: CASRDSGGGCTF
v_call: TRBV12-3/TRBV12-4
d_call: .
clone_size: .
j_call: TRBJ1-2